What follows are 12 T cell receptor beta chains derived from one specimen sequenced in a study of T cell changes during pregnancy in multiple sclerosis (dated by TCRdb to between 2018 and 2021). Receptor amplification or capture employed the immunoSEQ multiplex PCR assay. As stored in TCRdb, this immuneACCESS dataset retains in-frame rearrangements with V and J assigned. A fraction of the clones does not appear; measured against another copy, unresolved V genes explain less than half of the discrepancy, and the remainder lacks a known reason. Present in this sample are roughly 84,000 clones, around 93% of which were seen just once. More than 1.1% of the sample belongs to the ten largest clones. The sequencing used peripheral blood, collected in the third trimester of pregnancy. These receptors all come from a female donor in good health, enrolled as a control in a pregnancy study.

This sequence joins TRBV6-1 and TRBJ2-1, with 10 bases matching TRBD2. Trimming at V came to 2 bases and at J to 1 base, leaving 8 bases not matched to a gene. Germline-derived CDR1 and CDR2 are MNHNS and SASEGT. CDR3 length equals 18 residues. CDR3: CASSERVLAGESYNEQFF. The CDR3 bases are TGTGCCAGCAGTGAAAGGGTGCTAGCGGGAGAGTCCTACAATGAGCAGTTCTTC.

CDR3 in amino acids: CASSLVGAGHSDTQYF. In DNA form, the CDR3 reads TGTGCCAGCAGCTTAGTAGGCGCAGGGCATTCAGATACGCAGTATTTT. The chain uses TRBV7-9 and TRBJ2-3; D might be TRBD1 (5 bases). V dropped 1 base and J dropped 4 bases, with 15 bases sitting between them. Germline assignment: CDR1 SEHNR and CDR2 FQNEAQ (reference sequence). The CDR3 is 16 amino acids.

The chain employs TRBV5-4 and TRBJ2-1, with 7 bases matching TRBD1. Per germline, CDR1 SGHNT and CDR2 YYREEE (reference sequence). V dropped 0 bases and J dropped 5; count of bases not matched to a gene: 11. CDR3 length equals 17 residues. CDR3 DNA sequence: TGTGCCAGCAGCTTGGCCCCTCGGGACAGACGCGACAATGAGCAGTTCTTC. Its translation: CASSLAPRDRRDNEQFF.

This sequence joins TRBV5-1 and TRBJ2-7; 7 nucleotides line up with TRBD1. V gave up 0 bases and J gave up 2 bases; unmatched junction bases: 2. Germline V lookup: CDR1 SGHRS, CDR2 YFSETQ. CDR3 size: 14 residues. The CDR3, as DNA: TGCGCCAGCAGCTTGGGGGACAGTCCCTACGAGCAGTACTTC. This gives the protein CASSLGDSPYEQYF. Combining the CDR3 with reference TRBV5-1 and TRBJ2-7 gives the whole variable domain KAGVTQTPRYLIKTRGQQVTLSCSPISGHRSVSWYQQTPGQGLQFLFEYFSETQRNKGNFPGRFSGRQFSNSRSEMNVSTLELGDSALYLCASSLGDSPYEQYFGPGTRLTVT.

The V gene is TRBV4-1, the J gene TRBJ2-3, with D possibly TRBD1 on 6 matching bases. V was trimmed by 1 base and J by 5 bases, leaving 13 bases between them. CDR1 and CDR2 from the germline V gene are MGHRA and YSYEKL. This CDR3 has 15 amino acids. DNA for the CDR3: TGCGCCAGCAGCCAAGTGGGCCAGGGGTTAGATACGCAGTATTTT. It specifies CASSQVGQGLDTQYF.

This chain uses TRBV5-1 with TRBJ2-2; TRBD2 aligns across 12 bases. Germline V gives CDR1 SGHRS, CDR2 YFSETQ. V trimming: 4 bases; J trimming: 2 bases; junction bases outside the gene matches: 6. This CDR3 has 17 amino acids. The CDR3 spells CASSPLTSGRNTGELFF. In DNA, the CDR3 is TGCGCCAGCAGCCCCCTGACTAGCGGGAGAAACACCGGGGAGCTGTTTTTT.

As regards this clone: One end of the junction varies from germline; a read error may be responsible. The chain couples TRBV20-1 to TRBJ2-7; tentative D call: TRBD1 (5 bases). The CDR3 runs 11 residues. Germline CDR1 reads DFQATT; CDR2 reads SNEGSKA (reference sequence). CDR3 sequence (DNA): TGCAGTGCCACCAGGACCGGCACAGGCTTGTGG. It codes for CSATRTGTGLW.

The chain has TRBV5-1 and TRBJ2-1; 8 bases are a match to TRBD1. The trim removed 5 bases at V and 8 bases at J, leaving 12 bases unmatched. This CDR3 region has 15 residues. In germline, CDR1 is SGHRS, CDR2 YFSETQ. The CDR3 protein is CASSSPGQGFYEQFF. DNA for the CDR3: TGCGCCAGCAGTAGTCCCGGACAGGGATTTTATGAGCAGTTCTTC. The variable domain in full, with the rest retrieved from reference TRBV5-1 and TRBJ2-1, is KAGVTQTPRYLIKTRGQQVTLSCSPISGHRSVSWYQQTPGQGLQFLFEYFSETQRNKGNFPGRFSGRQFSNSRSEMNVSTLELGDSALYLCASSSPGQGFYEQFFGPGTRLTVL.

V and J are TRBV5-4 and TRBJ2-7; D possibly corresponds to TRBD2 (6 bases). The V gene's germline CDR1 is SGHNT and CDR2 YYREEE (reference sequence). V lost 0 bases and J 2 bases, leaving 15 bases between the germline ends. The CDR3 totals 16 residues. The CDR3 DNA reads TGTGCCAGCAGCTTGGGCCGGGGGTCTCGGACCTACGAGCAGTACTTC. This sequence encodes CASSLGRGSRTYEQYF.

The chain joins TRBV16 to TRBJ2-7; TRBD1 aligns across 7 bases. This CDR3 comprises 13 residues. The trim removed 4 bases at V and 3 bases at J, leaving 3 bases unmatched. The germline V gene has CDR1 KGHSY and CDR2 FQNENV. The CDR3 DNA is TGTGCCAGCAGCCCTTCAGGGGGCTACGAGCAGTACTTC. This encodes CASSPSGGYEQYF.

CDR3 amino acids: CASSGTGGVQPQHF. DNA for the CDR3: TGTGCCAGCAGTGGGACAGGGGGTGTGCAGCCCCAGCATTTT. The chain recombines TRBV6-1 with TRBJ1-5, with 10 bases lining up with TRBD1. The ends lost 4 bases at V and 7 bases at J; junction bases unmatched: 4. CDR3 length: 14 amino acids. Germline V CDR1 and CDR2: MNHNS, SASEGT.

The chain is built from TRBV28 and TRBJ2-7; 7 bases align to TRBD2. The CDR3 extends over 13 amino acids. Germline V CDR1 and CDR2: MDHEN, SYDVKM. J lost 6 bases, V lost 8 bases, and 10 bases had no gene match. The DNA for the CDR3 is TGTGCCAGCTTGCTCGGGGGAGGGCTCGAGCAGTACTTC. Protein: CASLLGGGLEQYF.